This TCR beta chain was sequenced during a study of monozygotic twins with inflammatory bowel disease. The CDR3 loop spans 15 amino acids. The germline CDR1 and CDR2 sequences are SQVTM and ANQGSEA. TCRdb reanalyzed the 5' RACE reads, giving one entry per CDR3 protein sequence and no DNA. The sample includes some 99,000 distinct CDR3 sequences. It was from whole blood, with no T cell sorting, that total RNA was isolated. The chain links TRBV29-1 to TRBJ2-3; TCRdb's D call of TRBD2 is untestable without DNA. What was sequenced was blood. This clonotype was obtained from a human donor with ulcerative colitis or Crohn's disease, or a healthy co-twin of an affected twin (not recorded which). The CDR3 here is CSVEVAGGLTDTQYF.